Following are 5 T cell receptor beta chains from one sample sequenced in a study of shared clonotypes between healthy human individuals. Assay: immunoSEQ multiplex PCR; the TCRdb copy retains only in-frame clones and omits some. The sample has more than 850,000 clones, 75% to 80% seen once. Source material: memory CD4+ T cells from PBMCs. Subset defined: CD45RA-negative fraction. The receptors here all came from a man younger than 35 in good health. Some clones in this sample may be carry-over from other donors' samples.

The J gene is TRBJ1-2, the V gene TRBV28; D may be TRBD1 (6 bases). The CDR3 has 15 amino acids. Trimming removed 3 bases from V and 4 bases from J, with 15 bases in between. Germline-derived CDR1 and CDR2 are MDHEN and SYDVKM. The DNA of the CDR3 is TGTGCCAGCAGTTTCGCAGGGGCAGTATCCTATGGCTACACCTTC. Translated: CASSFAGAVSYGYTF.

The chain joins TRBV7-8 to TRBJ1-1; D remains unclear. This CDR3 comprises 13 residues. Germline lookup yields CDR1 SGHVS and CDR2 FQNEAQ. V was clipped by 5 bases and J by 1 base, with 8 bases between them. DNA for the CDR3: TGTGCCAGCAGCCCCCGGAAGAACACTGAAGCTTTCTTT. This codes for CASSPRKNTEAFF.

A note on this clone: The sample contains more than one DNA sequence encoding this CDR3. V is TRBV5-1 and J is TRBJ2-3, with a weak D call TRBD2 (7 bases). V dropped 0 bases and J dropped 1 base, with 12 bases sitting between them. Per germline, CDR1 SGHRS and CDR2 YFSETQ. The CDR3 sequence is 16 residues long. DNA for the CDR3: TGCGCCAGCAGCTTGGCCGGGGGGCCGGGCACAGATACGCAGTATTTT. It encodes CASSLAGGPGTDTQYF. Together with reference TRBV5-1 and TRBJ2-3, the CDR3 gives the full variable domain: KAGVTQTPRYLIKTRGQQVTLSCSPISGHRSVSWYQQTPGQGLQFLFEYFSETQRNKGNFPGRFSGRQFSNSRSEMNVSTLELGDSALYLCASSLAGGPGTDTQYFGPGTRLTVL.

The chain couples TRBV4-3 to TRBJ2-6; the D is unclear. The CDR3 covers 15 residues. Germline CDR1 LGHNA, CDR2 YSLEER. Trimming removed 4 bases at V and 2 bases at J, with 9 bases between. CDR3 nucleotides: TGCGCCAGCAGCCCCCGGCTCGCTGGGGCCAACGTCCTGACTTTC. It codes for CASSPRLAGANVLTF.

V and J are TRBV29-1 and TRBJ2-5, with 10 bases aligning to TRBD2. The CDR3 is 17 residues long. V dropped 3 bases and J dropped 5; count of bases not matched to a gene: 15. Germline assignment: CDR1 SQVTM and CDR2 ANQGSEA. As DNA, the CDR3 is TGCAGCGTTGAGGCAAGGACTAGCGGCCTATGGGGGGAGACCCAGTACTTC. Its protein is CSVEARTSGLWGETQYF.